The source of this T cell receptor beta chain is a study of T cell repertoires in cytomegalovirus infection. Study-wide findings and caveats: The study found HLA-C-restricted CMV-specific TCR beta clonotypes dominating the ex vivo response.

From the reads, TCRdb called clonotypes with MiXCR, one entry per CDR3 protein. The sample includes 400,000 or so distinct CDR3 sequences, 31% seen only once; the top ten take about an eighth. The V and J ends lost 1 base and 0 bases, in that order; junction bases with no gene match: 6. The CDR3 has 18 residues. Germline V lookup: CDR1 SGHVS, CDR2 FNYEAQ. This clonotype was counted at least ten times. Its antigen is as yet unknown. Sequenced input: PBMCs. The receptor was isolated from a human donor in good health (CMV status not recorded). Some clones in this sample may be carry-over from other donors' samples. The rearrangement uses TRBV7-6 and TRBJ2-6; 7 bases agree with TRBD2. CDR3: CASSLELASYSGANVLTF. CDR3 coding DNA: TGTGCCAGCAGCTTAGAACTAGCGTCCTACTCTGGGGCCAACGTCCTGACTTTC.